The sequence of this T cell receptor beta chain was determined in a study of blood T cell repertoires in COVID-19. The protocol was immunoSEQ multiplex PCR, while the TCRdb copy is restricted to in-frame clones and leaves out a portion. The table records around 140,000 clones, 75% to 90% of them present only once. This CDR3 is 16 amino acids long. With 6 bases clipped from V and 1 base from J, the junction kept 6 bases outside the gene matches. Germline CDR1 and CDR2: MNHNY and SVGAGI (reference sequence). The chain employs TRBV6-6 and TRBJ2-7; TRBD2 matches 13 bases. The sequenced sample consisted of peripheral blood. This TCR was sampled from a man between 60 and 75 years old with active or convalescent COVID-19. Here the CDR3 reads CASRGLAGASSYEQYF. DNA of the CDR3: TGTGCCAGCAGAGGACTAGCGGGAGCCTCATCCTACGAGCAGTACTTC.